This entry lists 18 T cell receptor beta chains sequenced from one sample in a study of blood T cell repertoires in COVID-19. Some clones are missing from TCRdb's copy, which holds only in-frame ones; the method was immunoSEQ multiplex PCR. The sample lists some 97,000 clones, around 85% occurring once. Sequencing was carried out using peripheral blood. The receptor source for this set is a human donor in a cohort sampled during active COVID-19.

The chain uses TRBV27 and TRBJ1-6, with D uncertain. V dropped 3 bases and J dropped 6 bases, with 9 bases sitting between them. The CDR3 is made up of 14 amino acids. CDR1 and CDR2 from the germline V gene are MNHEY and SMNVEV (reference sequence). The CDR3 DNA sequence: TGTGCCAGCAGTTTTGGTGCTAGTAATTCACCCCTCCACTTT. Its translation: CASSFGASNSPLHF.

The chain joins TRBV5-1 to TRBJ1-2; TRBD1 is a possible D gene (5 bases). V dropped 2 bases and J dropped 8 bases, with 13 bases sitting between them. This CDR3 has 13 residues. Germline V gives CDR1 SGHRS, CDR2 YFSETQ. The CDR3: CASSLPGIGGYTF. DNA of the CDR3: TGCGCCAGCAGCTTACCAGGGATCGGGGGCTACACCTTC.

The rearrangement joins TRBV5-1 to TRBJ2-5, with 7 bases identical to TRBD2. The CDR3 runs 15 residues. Germline-derived CDR1 and CDR2 are SGHRS and YFSETQ. V trimming: 3 bases; J trimming: 1 base; junction bases outside the gene matches: 6. The CDR3 DNA reads as TGCGCCAGCAGCTCGGGGGGAGGACCCCAAGAGACCCAGTACTTC. This gives the protein CASSSGGGPQETQYF.

The chain joins TRBV10-3 to TRBJ2-7, with TRBD2 matching 12 bases. Germline CDR1 reads ENHRY; CDR2 reads SYGVKD. Trimming took 10 bases from V and 3 from J; bases not matched to a gene: 4. The CDR3 sequence is 13 residues long. The CDR3 spells CATTGLAGYEQYF. The DNA of the CDR3 is TGTGCCACAACGGGACTAGCGGGCTACGAGCAGTACTTC.

The rearrangement joins TRBV2 to TRBJ2-5, with D uncertain. The CDR3 sequence is 14 residues long. V was shortened by 7 bases and J by 0 bases, with 12 bases between the two germline ends. CDR1 is SNHLY, CDR2 FYNNEI, per germline. DNA of the CDR3: TGTGCCAGCAATTCTCTACCGTACCAAGAGACCCAGTACTTC. Translation gives CASNSLPYQETQYF.

V usage is TRBV18 and J usage is TRBJ2-7; D may be TRBD2 (6 bases). The V end was cut by 3 bases, the J end by 4 bases, with 10 bases between. This CDR3 comprises 13 residues. Germline CDR1 KGHSH, CDR2 LQKENI. The CDR3 nucleotides are TGTGCCAGCTCACCGGCCGGGGGATACGAGCAGTACTTC. Translated: CASSPAGGYEQYF.

This clone was observed a handful of times. The V gene is TRBV19, the J gene TRBJ1-5; perhaps TRBD1 as D (5 bases). The CDR3 extends over 13 amino acids. The V end was cut by 5 bases, the J end by 5 bases, with 10 bases between. CDR1 and CDR2 from the germline V gene are LNHDA and SQIVND (reference sequence). The CDR3 reads CASSDSFYQPQHF. For the CDR3, the DNA is TGTGCCAGTAGTGACAGTTTTTATCAGCCCCAGCATTTT.

This clone showed up just a few times. The chain joins TRBV5-8 to TRBJ1-5; D might be TRBD1 (6 bases). Germline loops: CDR1 SGHTS, CDR2 YDEGEE. The CDR3 spans 13 residues. Trimming pared 5 bases from V and 6 bases from J, leaving 12 bases between. The CDR3 sequence is CASSSGVLQPQHF. In DNA, the CDR3 is TGTGCCAGCAGTTCAGGGGTGCTTCAGCCCCAGCATTTT.

V usage is TRBV19 and J usage is TRBJ2-7; weak D call: TRBD2 (5 bases). Germline loops: CDR1 LNHDA, CDR2 SQIVND (reference sequence). V lost 4 bases and J 3 bases, leaving 7 bases between the germline ends. The CDR3 loop spans 12 amino acids. CDR3 coding DNA: TGTGCCAGTAGTACTGAGGGCTACGAGCAGTACTTC. This gives the protein CASSTEGYEQYF.

CDR3 nucleotides: TGTGCCAGCCGGACAGGGGGGGCGGGTGGCTACACCTTC. Translating gives CASRTGGAGGYTF. The chain carries TRBV6-5 and TRBJ1-2; TRBD1 matches 10 bases. CDR1 and CDR2 from the germline V gene are MNHEY and SVGAGI. The CDR3 has 13 residues. The J segment lost 7 bases and the V segment lost 8 bases, leaving 7 bases of the junction unmatched.

This rearrangement joins TRBV7-9 to TRBJ1-4; TRBD1 aligns across 8 bases. Germline lookup yields CDR1 SEHNR and CDR2 FQNEAQ (reference sequence). With 5 bases clipped from V and 4 bases from J, the junction kept 6 bases outside the gene matches. This CDR3 spans 15 amino acids. The CDR3 spells CASSRGQASNEKLFF. The CDR3, as DNA: TGTGCCAGCAGCAGGGGACAGGCCAGTAATGAAAAACTGTTTTTT.

The chain recombines TRBV6-4 with TRBJ2-3; unclear D gene. Per germline, CDR1 MRHNA and CDR2 SNTAGT. There are 14 residues in the CDR3. V was shortened by 5 bases and J by 3 bases, with 12 bases between the two germline ends. Written as DNA, the CDR3 is TGTGCCAGCAGTACTCGACTTCAAACAGATACGCAGTATTTT. As protein: CASSTRLQTDTQYF.

This clone has a single count. This chain joins TRBV6-6 and TRBJ1-6; the D is unclear. CDR1 MNHNY and CDR2 SVGAGI come from the germline V gene (reference sequence). Trimming pared 11 bases from V and 6 bases from J, leaving 17 bases between. The CDR3 totals 14 residues. CDR3 nucleotide sequence: TGTGCCTCGGGAGGGCGGAACCCTAATTCACCCCTCCACTTT. It translates to CASGGRNPNSPLHF.

This clone was seen only once. The V call is TRBV7-8, the J call TRBJ1-1, with TRBD1 matching over 8 bases. The trim removed 5 bases at V and 4 bases at J, leaving 6 bases unmatched. Germline values: CDR1 SGHVS, CDR2 FQNEAQ. This CDR3 is built from 14 residues. The CDR3 coding sequence is TGTGCCAGCAGCCGACAGGGGCCTGCCACTGAAGCTTTCTTT. This codes for CASSRQGPATEAFF.

The rearrangement uses TRBV6-2 or TRBV6-3 and TRBJ2-3, with 10 positions matching TRBD2. Germline CDR1 MNHEY, CDR2 SVGEGT. The V gene end was trimmed by 0 bases and the J gene end by 3 bases; junction bases not matched to a gene: 3. The CDR3 length is 16 residues. The CDR3 region is CASSYSQREGTDTQYF. In DNA, the CDR3 is TGTGCCAGCAGTTACTCCCAGCGGGAGGGGACAGATACGCAGTATTTT.

The J gene is TRBJ1-2, the V gene TRBV6-1; D gene uncertain. Trimming left V 3 bases short and J 1 base short, with 12 bases between. CDR1 and CDR2 from the germline V gene are MNHNS and SASEGT. The CDR3 covers 15 residues. The CDR3 loop reads CASSEYSTGNYGYTF. The CDR3 nucleotides read TGTGCCAGCAGTGAGTATTCGACGGGTAACTATGGCTACACCTTC.

The rearrangement uses TRBV7-9 and TRBJ2-3; 8 bases line up with TRBD2. The CDR3 totals 16 residues. V was pared by 8 bases and J by 0 bases, with 10 bases of the junction left unmatched. Germline CDR1 SEHNR, CDR2 FQNEAQ (reference sequence). The CDR3 DNA reads TGTGCCAGCCTGGGCGCGGGAGGACCAAGCACAGATACGCAGTATTTT. Encoded protein: CASLGAGGPSTDTQYF.

This chain links TRBV6-4 with TRBJ2-5, with D possibly being TRBD1 (7 bases). V was clipped by 3 bases and J by 4 bases, with 15 bases between them. Germline CDR1 MRHNA, CDR2 SNTAGT. This CDR3 contains 15 residues. The CDR3 DNA reads as TGTGCCAGCAGTGAGAGGGCAGGGGGAGGAGAGACCCAGTACTTC. Translated, it gives CASSERAGGGETQYF.